This TCR beta chain was obtained from a study of blood T cell repertoires in COVID-19. The CDR3 loop spans 16 amino acids. V was trimmed by 4 bases and J by 6 bases, leaving 18 bases between them. The germline V gene encodes CDR1 MGHRA and CDR2 YSYEKL. Profiled with immunoSEQ multiplex PCR; TCRdb holds only in-frame clones, not every one. The repertoire holds over 250,000 clones, about 88% seen once, with 2% to 2.5% in the top ten. V and J are TRBV4-1 and TRBJ1-4, with D possibly matching TRBD1 (5 bases). The material sequenced was PBMCs or T cells enriched from blood (not recorded which). This TCR derives from a woman aged 55-70 years in a cohort exposed to, infected with or recovered from COVID-19 (not recorded which). This chain's CDR3 is CASSRLLQAADEKLFF. In DNA, the CDR3 is TGCGCCAGCAGCCGATTATTACAGGCAGCCGATGAAAAACTGTTTTTT.